This T cell receptor beta chain was recorded in a study of shared clonotypes between healthy human individuals. Background on the study: CD4 naive and memory got three plates each, CD8 naive two, CD8 memory one.

The donors, healthy adults who were HIV-negative, had experienced no recent acute infections or vaccinations. Partitioning of CD4+ cells yielded a CD45RA+ naive subset and a CD45RA-negative memory subset. Generated by immunoSEQ multiplex PCR, the TCRdb table keeps only in-frame clones and is missing some. The sample shows about 1 million clones, around 76% of them seen only once. V lost 0 bases to trimming and J lost 4 bases, with 7 bases between them. This CDR3 is built from 14 residues. In germline, CDR1 is SGHDT, CDR2 YYEEEE. Overall study findings and caveats: Specimens sampled were limited to blood, with tissue repertoires likely differing.

Comment on this clone: Its matching antigen is unknown.

Sequencing was carried out using memory CD4+ T cells sorted from blood. Documented subset: CD45RA-negative fraction. This sequence was found in a man between 18 and 29 years old in good health. V gene TRBV5-6 combines with J gene TRBJ1-4; TRBD1 might be the D (5 bases). CDR3: CASSLGQHNEKLFF. CDR3 coding DNA: TGTGCCAGCAGCTTGGGACAGCATAATGAAAAACTGTTTTTT.